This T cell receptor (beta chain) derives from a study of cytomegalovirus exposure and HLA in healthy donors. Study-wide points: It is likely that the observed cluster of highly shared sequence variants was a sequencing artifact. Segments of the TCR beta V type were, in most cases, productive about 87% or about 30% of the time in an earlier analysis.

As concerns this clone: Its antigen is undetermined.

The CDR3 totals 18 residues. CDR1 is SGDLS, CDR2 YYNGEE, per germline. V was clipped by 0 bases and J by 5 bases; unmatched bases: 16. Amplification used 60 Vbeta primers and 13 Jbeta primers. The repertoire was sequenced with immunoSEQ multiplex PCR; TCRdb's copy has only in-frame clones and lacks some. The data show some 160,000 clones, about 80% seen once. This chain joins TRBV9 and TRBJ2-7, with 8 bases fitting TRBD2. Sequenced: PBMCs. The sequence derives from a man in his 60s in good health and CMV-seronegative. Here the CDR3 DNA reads TGTGCCAGCAGCGTAGGTACAGGTGTCGGGGGGGAATATAACGAGCAGTACTTC. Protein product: CASSVGTGVGGEYNEQYF. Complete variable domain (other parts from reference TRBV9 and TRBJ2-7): DSGVTQTPKHLITATGQRVTLRCSPRSGDLSVYWYQQSLDQGLQFLIQYYNGEERAKGNILERFSAQQFPDLHSELNLSSLELGDSALYFCASSVGTGVGGEYNEQYFGPGTRLTVT.